This is a list of T cell receptor beta chains from one sample in a study of CD8 T cells in ankylosing spondylitis. A single record per CDR3 protein comes from TCRdb applying MiXCR to the 5' RACE reads. The data contain about 540,000 distinct CDR3 sequences, about 12% of them seen just once; the ten biggest clones take up approximately 6.2%. Sequencing was done on a sample of blood, either unsorted or a sorted T cell fraction (not recorded which). The receptors come from a male donor with ankylosing spondylitis. The CDR3 runs from the conserved cysteine through the conserved F or W. A D gene is named only where the DNA matches it firmly. The size entry is marked missing in some rows and otherwise reads once, few, many or a size class.

d_gene	abundance	v_gene	j_gene	CDR3nt	CDR3aa
-	few	TRBV25-1	TRBJ2-3	TGTGCCAGCAGTGACCAAGAGGGGTCAGGCACAGATACGCAGTATTTT	CASSDQEGSGTDTQYF
TRBD1	many	TRBV5-1	TRBJ1-1	TGCGCCAGCAGCTTGGCGACAGGGACTGAAGCTTTCTTT	CASSLATGTEAFF
-	-	TRBV5-1	TRBJ2-3	TGCGCCAGCAGCTTGGGGGGTATCCCAGATACGCAGTATTTT	CASSLGGIPDTQYF
TRBD1	-	TRBV20-1	TRBJ2-3	TGCAGTGCTGCCGGGACAGGGGAGGAAGATACGCAGTATTTT	CSAAGTGEEDTQYF
TRBD2	few	TRBV5-1	TRBJ2-2	TGCGCCAGCACCCCCGGGAGGGAAACTTACACCGGGGAGCTGTTTTTT	CASTPGRETYTGELFF
TRBD2	-	TRBV3-1	TRBJ2-1	TGTGCCAGTGGACTAGCGGGGAGCTCCTACAATGAGCAGTTCTTC	CASGLAGSSYNEQFF
-	-	TRBV28	TRBJ2-3	TGTGCCTCCCAGTCCGGGCAGGATACGCAGTATTTT	CASQSGQDTQYF
-	few	TRBV11-2	TRBJ1-5	TGTGCCAGCAGCTTCTCCGGGATTCCCAATCAGCCCCAGCATTTT	CASSFSGIPNQPQHF
TRBD2	-	TRBV20-1	TRBJ2-1	TGCAGTGCAATGAGGCGGGGGGGATACAATGAGCAGTTCTTC	CSAMRRGGYNEQFF
TRBD2	-	TRBV6-5	TRBJ2-1	TGTGCCAGCAGTTGGACTAGAGACAACAATGAGCAGTTCTTC	CASSWTRDNNEQFF
-	-	TRBV7-2	TRBJ2-7	TGTGCCAGCAGCCTACAATCCCACAGGGTCCCAAGCTACGAGCAGTACTTC	CASSLQSHRVPSYEQYF
-	many	TRBV10-3	TRBJ2-3	TGTGCCATCAGTACAACTACCGGCACAGATACGCAGTATTTT	CAISTTTGTDTQYF
TRBD1	few	TRBV2	TRBJ1-2	TGTGCCAGCAGTGAAAGGCAGGGGGTCTTATATGGCTACACCTTC	CASSERQGVLYGYTF
-	-	TRBV6-1	TRBJ2-3	TGTGCCAGCAGTGAAAGGCTTTCAAGTAGCACAGATACGCAGTATTTT	CASSERLSSSTDTQYF
-	few	TRBV28	TRBJ2-1	TGTGCCAGCAGCCGCCTGGGGCCTAGGGATGAGCAGTTCTTC	CASSRLGPRDEQFF
-	-	TRBV18	TRBJ1-1	TGTGCCAGCTCACCAAGGCAGATTGTGAACACTGAAGCTTTCTTT	CASSPRQIVNTEAFF
-	few	TRBV30	TRBJ2-3	TGTGCCTGGAGACATACTCCTAGGGCCCGCCCGTGGGGGGATACGCAGTATTTT	CAWRHTPRARPWGDTQYF
-	few	TRBV5-4	TRBJ2-1	TGTGCCAGCAGCTACCGGGACTCCGTAGGGGCGCAGTTCTTC	CASSYRDSVGAQFF
TRBD2	many	TRBV7-8	TRBJ2-3	TGTGCCAGCAGCTCCTTAGTGGGACTAGCGGGAGAAAGGGATACGCAGTATTTT	CASSSLVGLAGERDTQYF
-	-	TRBV7-9	TRBJ1-1	TGTGCCAGCAGCCCCCTTCTTTTGAACACTGAAGCTTTCTTT	CASSPLLLNTEAFF
TRBD1	-	TRBV29-1	TRBJ1-2	TGCAGCGTTCTACCGGGACAGGCTACTAACTATGGCTACACCTTC	CSVLPGQATNYGYTF
-	-	TRBV20-1	TRBJ2-7	TGCAGTGCTCCCTTAGGGGGGCGGGACAGCGAGCAGTACTTC	CSAPLGGRDSEQYF
-	-	TRBV20-1	TRBJ1-2	TGCAGTGCTCGAGAATATTCTGGCGGCTACACCTTC	CSAREYSGGYTF
TRBD2	-	TRBV3-1	TRBJ2-3	TGTGCCAGCAGCCAGGTGGGAGGGGAGTGGGCCACAGATACGCAGTATTTT	CASSQVGGEWATDTQYF
-	few	TRBV5-1	TRBJ2-7	TGCGCCAGCAGTTTTCCAGGGGACGAGCAGTACTTC	CASSFPGDEQYF
-	-	TRBV6-1	TRBJ1-5	TGTGCCAGCAGTGAAGCGAAGGGTGGGCTTCAGCCCCAGCATTTT	CASSEAKGGLQPQHF
TRBD1	-	TRBV5-6	TRBJ2-7	TGTGCCAGCAGTTATACGAAGGGGACAGGACGTTACGAGCAGTACTTC	CASSYTKGTGRYEQYF
-	-	TRBV4-2	TRBJ1-2	TGTGCCAGCAGCCTCAAGGATCGTAACTATGGCTACACCTTC	CASSLKDRNYGYTF
-	-	TRBV7-7	TRBJ2-1	TGTGCCAGCAGCCGATCAGTGGAAGATCGTCACAATGAGCAGTTCTTC	CASSRSVEDRHNEQFF
-	few	TRBV9	TRBJ2-2	TGTGCCAGCAGCGTAGGTCCAGGGTCAAACACCGGGGAGCTGTTTTTT	CASSVGPGSNTGELFF
-	few	TRBV29-1	TRBJ2-1	TGCAGCGTTGCGGAGCAGGTATACAATGAGCAGTTCTTC	CSVAEQVYNEQFF
-	-	TRBV11-2	TRBJ2-3	TGTGCCAGCAGCGAGTTTGATACGCAGTATTTT	CASSEFDTQYF
TRBD2	-	TRBV5-5	TRBJ2-1	TGTGCCAGCAGCTTGTTTTCGGGAGGGCCCTTCAATGAGCAGTTCTTC	CASSLFSGGPFNEQFF
TRBD2	many	TRBV5-1	TRBJ2-1	TGCGCCAGCAGCTTGGAGGTAGGGGCTAGCGGGAGCGATACGTTCTTC	CASSLEVGASGSDTFF
TRBD2	few	TRBV18	TRBJ2-3	TGTGCCAGCTCACCTAGCGGGATCACAGATACGCAGTATTTT	CASSPSGITDTQYF
TRBD1	few	TRBV20-1	TRBJ1-5	TGCAGTGCTAGAGATGGGACAGGCAATCAGCCCCAGCATTTT	CSARDGTGNQPQHF
-	few	TRBV5-1	TRBJ1-2	TGCGCCAGCAGCCCAACTTCGGGTGGCTACACCTTC	CASSPTSGGYTF
-	many	TRBV12-3/TRBV12-4	TRBJ2-1	TGTGCCAGCAGCCCCCCCACAAAAATCTACAATGAGCAGTTCTTC	CASSPPTKIYNEQFF
TRBD1	few	TRBV11-3	TRBJ1-3	TGTGCCAGCAGCCAGTACTCCGGGACAGGGGGCGGAAACACCATATATTTT	CASSQYSGTGGGNTIYF
TRBD1	-	TRBV25-1	TRBJ1-1	TGTGCCAGCAGTGAACAGACAGGGGGCGACCCTGAAGCTTTCTTT	CASSEQTGGDPEAFF
-	many	TRBV3-1	TRBJ1-4	TGTGCCAGCACCGCACGACCTAATGAAAAACTGTTTTTT	CASTARPNEKLFF
-	-	TRBV2	TRBJ1-5	TGTGCCAGCAGGACCGGACAGACAGGCAATCAGCCCCAGCATTTT	CASRTGQTGNQPQHF
-	few	TRBV6-5	TRBJ2-4	TGTGCCAGCAGTTACCCCGCCGGGCAGAAAAACATTCAGTACTTC	CASSYPAGQKNIQYF